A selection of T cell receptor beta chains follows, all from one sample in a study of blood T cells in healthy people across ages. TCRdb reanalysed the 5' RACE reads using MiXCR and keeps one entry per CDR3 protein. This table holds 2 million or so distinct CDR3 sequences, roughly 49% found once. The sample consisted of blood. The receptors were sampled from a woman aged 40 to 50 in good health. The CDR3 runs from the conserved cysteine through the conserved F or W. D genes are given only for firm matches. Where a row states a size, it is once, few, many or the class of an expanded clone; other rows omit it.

DNA: TGTGCCAGCAGCTTGTCCCCATCAGGCGGAACCCAGTACTTC
CDR3: CASSLSPSGGTQYF
J: TRBJ2-5
size: few
D: NA
V: TRBV7-9

DNA: TGTGCCATCAAGGCCTTCGGACTAGGACCCTACAATGAGCAGTTCTTC
CDR3: CAIKAFGLGPYNEQFF
J: TRBJ2-1
size: few
D: TRBD2
V: TRBV10-3

DNA: TGTGCCAGCAGTTCCTTTACTGGGGGCGAGCAGTACTTC
CDR3: CASSSFTGGEQYF
J: TRBJ2-7
size: NA
D: NA
V: TRBV6-5

DNA: TGCAGTGCTAGACAGGTCCCCTACGAGCAGTACTTC
CDR3: CSARQVPYEQYF
J: TRBJ2-7
size: few
D: NA
V: TRBV20-1

DNA: TGCAGTGCTAGAGATTTCGGCAAGGGGGGCCCCCAAGAGACCCAGTACTTC
CDR3: CSARDFGKGGPQETQYF
J: TRBJ2-5
size: few
D: NA
V: TRBV20-1

DNA: TGCAGTGCGTGGACAGGCTCCCTCTACAACGAGCAGTTCTTC
CDR3: CSAWTGSLYNEQFF
J: TRBJ2-1
size: NA
D: TRBD1
V: TRBV20-1

DNA: TGTGCCAGCAGTCCGTCGGATTTGATTAGGTACGAGCAGTACTTC
CDR3: CASSPSDLIRYEQYF
J: TRBJ2-7
size: NA
D: NA
V: TRBV28

DNA: TGTGCCAGTAGTATAAGGCAGGGCAGGGGCTATGGCTACACCTTC
CDR3: CASSIRQGRGYGYTF
J: TRBJ1-2
size: NA
D: NA
V: TRBV19

DNA: TGCGCCAGCAGCCACCAGGTGGGCGCTGAAGCTTTCTTT
CDR3: CASSHQVGAEAFF
J: TRBJ1-1
size: NA
D: NA
V: TRBV4-3

DNA: TGCGCCAGCAGCCAAGACCCCCCAGGGGGGGTCACAGATACGCAGTATTTT
CDR3: CASSQDPPGGVTDTQYF
J: TRBJ2-3
size: few
D: NA
V: TRBV4-3

DNA: TGTGCCAGCAGCCCGATGGGACAGGCGGCCAAAAACATTCAGTACTTC
CDR3: CASSPMGQAAKNIQYF
J: TRBJ2-4
size: NA
D: TRBD1
V: TRBV4-2

DNA: TGTGCCAGGTTCGACAGGCGAGACACTGAAGCTTTCTTT
CDR3: CARFDRRDTEAFF
J: TRBJ1-1
size: NA
D: NA
V: TRBV21-1

DNA: TGCGCCAGCAGCCAAGATAAGGGAAGCGGGATCACAGATACGCAGTATTTT
CDR3: CASSQDKGSGITDTQYF
J: TRBJ2-3
size: NA
D: TRBD2
V: TRBV4-1

DNA: TGCAGTGCTAGTTCTTATGGCCGTTACGGGGGAATACAGGAGGATACGCAGTATTTT
CDR3: CSASSYGRYGGIQEDTQYF
J: TRBJ2-3
size: NA
D: NA
V: TRBV20-1

DNA: TGCAGTGCTAGAGGGGGGAACTTTGACTACGAGCAGTACTTC
CDR3: CSARGGNFDYEQYF
J: TRBJ2-7
size: many
D: NA
V: TRBV20-1

DNA: TGTGCCAGCAGCTTAGATCTGGGATTCCAGTACTTC
CDR3: CASSLDLGFQYF
J: TRBJ2-4
size: NA
D: NA
V: TRBV11-3

DNA: TGTACCAGCAGCTACAACCCGACAGTTCAAGAGACCCAGTACTTC
CDR3: CTSSYNPTVQETQYF
J: TRBJ2-5
size: NA
D: NA
V: TRBV12-3/TRBV12-4

DNA: TGCAGCGTTGCCCGAGGCGTCGGCACAGATACGCAGTATTTT
CDR3: CSVARGVGTDTQYF
J: TRBJ2-3
size: few
D: NA
V: TRBV29-1

DNA: TGTGCCAGCAGCCTCCGGGACCTACCACTCTACAATGAGCAGTTCTTC
CDR3: CASSLRDLPLYNEQFF
J: TRBJ2-1
size: NA
D: NA
V: TRBV7-2

DNA: TGTGCCAGCAGTTCTACCGACAGCCTCGGCTATGGCTACACCTTC
CDR3: CASSSTDSLGYGYTF
J: TRBJ1-2
size: few
D: NA
V: TRBV12-3/TRBV12-4

DNA: TGTGCCAGCAGCCACTCCGGGACAGACGGCTACACCTTC
CDR3: CASSHSGTDGYTF
J: TRBJ1-2
size: few
D: TRBD1
V: TRBV4-2

DNA: TGTGCCACCTCAGGGGAGTGGGGGGGGCATAGCAATCAGCCCCAGCATTTT
CDR3: CATSGEWGGHSNQPQHF
J: TRBJ1-5
size: NA
D: NA
V: TRBV6-6

DNA: TGTGCCAGCAGTTACAACGGGGCCAGATTACAAGAGACCCAGTACTTC
CDR3: CASSYNGARLQETQYF
J: TRBJ2-5
size: NA
D: NA
V: TRBV6-2/TRBV6-3

DNA: TGTGCCACGAGAACTTCCGGATCCTATGGCTACACCTTC
CDR3: CATRTSGSYGYTF
J: TRBJ1-2
size: NA
D: NA
V: TRBV10-3

DNA: TGCGCCAGCAGCCGACAAGGGACAGCGGGCTACACCTTC
CDR3: CASSRQGTAGYTF
J: TRBJ1-2
size: NA
D: TRBD1
V: TRBV5-1

DNA: TGCAGCGCTCCGTTCAGGAATGAGCAGTTCTTC
CDR3: CSAPFRNEQFF
J: TRBJ2-1
size: many
D: NA
V: TRBV29-1

DNA: TGTGCCAGCAGCCTCTGTCTTAGCTCCTACAATGAGCAGTTCTTC
CDR3: CASSLCLSSYNEQFF
J: TRBJ2-1
size: few
D: NA
V: TRBV21-1

DNA: TGTGCCAGCAGCTTAGTGACTAGCGGCTCCTACAATGAGCAGTTCTTC
CDR3: CASSLVTSGSYNEQFF
J: TRBJ2-1
size: NA
D: TRBD2
V: TRBV13

DNA: TGTGCCAGCAGCCTAATGGATCCTCAAGAGACCCAGTACTTC
CDR3: CASSLMDPQETQYF
J: TRBJ2-5
size: NA
D: NA
V: TRBV11-1

DNA: TGCAGTGCTAGCCCTCGCAGAATATTATACGAAAAACTGTTTTTT
CDR3: CSASPRRILYEKLFF
J: TRBJ1-4
size: once
D: NA
V: TRBV20-1

DNA: TGTGCCAGCAGTGACTTTAAGGGACAGGGAAGGAGTGGGGCCAACGTCCTGACTTTC
CDR3: CASSDFKGQGRSGANVLTF
J: TRBJ2-6
size: NA
D: TRBD1
V: TRBV6-4

DNA: TGTGCCAGCAGCGTCGGCCAGCCAACCTCTGGCTACACCTTC
CDR3: CASSVGQPTSGYTF
J: TRBJ1-2
size: few
D: NA
V: TRBV9

DNA: TGTGCCAGCACCAACGGGGGCTATGGCTACACCTTC
CDR3: CASTNGGYGYTF
J: TRBJ1-2
size: few
D: NA
V: TRBV6-5

DNA: TGTGCCAGCAGCCCTAGCGGGGGTGAGCAGTTCTTC
CDR3: CASSPSGGEQFF
J: TRBJ2-1
size: few
D: TRBD2
V: TRBV11-2